This passage covers 29 T cell receptor beta chains from one sample sequenced in a study of T cell changes during pregnancy in multiple sclerosis. Assay used: immunoSEQ multiplex PCR; TCRdb lists only in-frame clones, some missing. Of 36,000 or so clones detected, over 75% appear once; the ten largest clones hold 10% to 12%. The sample was CD8+ T cells from peripheral blood mononuclear cells, taken in the third trimester of pregnancy. These receptors came from a female donor with multiple sclerosis, enrolled in a pregnancy study.

J is TRBJ2-7 and V is TRBV6-5; tentatively, D is TRBD2 (6 bases). The CDR3 covers 13 residues. The germline CDR1 and CDR2 sequences are MNHEY and SVGAGI. Trimming left V 4 bases short and J 1 base short, with 8 bases between. In nucleotides, the CDR3 is TGTGCCAGCAGTTTTAGCGGATCCTACGAGCAGTACTTC. This encodes CASSFSGSYEQYF.

The chain uses TRBV5-8 and TRBJ1-5; 9 nucleotides match TRBD1. This CDR3 region has 15 residues. The germline V gene has CDR1 SGHTS and CDR2 YDEGEE. V shed 2 bases and J 7 bases; nucleotides not matched to a gene: 7. The CDR3: CASSFPGQGGQPQHF. CDR3 sequence (DNA): TGTGCCAGCAGCTTTCCGGGACAGGGAGGACAGCCCCAGCATTTT.

V is TRBV4-3 and J is TRBJ2-1; TRBD1 matches 10 bases. Germline V CDR1 and CDR2: LGHNA, YSLEER. The CDR3 spans 15 residues. The V gene end was trimmed by 6 bases and the J gene end by 7 bases; junction bases not matched to a gene: 9. CDR3 sequence (DNA): TGCGCCAGCAGACTCGGGACAGGGGAGACAAATGAGCAGTTCTTC. As protein: CASRLGTGETNEQFF.

The chain employs TRBV27 and TRBJ1-2, with 7 nucleotides matching TRBD1. The junction had 9 bases not matched to a gene; V was cut back by 4 bases and J by 4 bases. CDR1 is MNHEY, CDR2 SMNVEV, per germline (reference sequence). The CDR3 length is 15 residues. CDR3 nucleotides: TGTGCCAGCAGTTCGATACGGGACAGCCCCTATGGCTACACCTTC. It specifies CASSSIRDSPYGYTF.

The chain is built from TRBV7-6 and TRBJ2-7, with 14 bases that match TRBD2. The germline CDR1 and CDR2 sequences are SGHVS and FNYEAQ. This CDR3 has 15 residues. The V segment lost 2 bases and the J segment 6 bases; nucleotides outside the gene matches: 3. The CDR3 nucleotides are TGTGCCAGCAGCTTATCTGGGACTAGCGGGAGCGAGCAGTACTTC. It is translated as CASSLSGTSGSEQYF.

The chain couples TRBV10-1 to TRBJ2-7; 12 bases are a match to TRBD1. The CDR3 loop spans 19 amino acids. The germline CDR1 and CDR2 sequences are WNHNN and SYGVQD (reference sequence). V was clipped by 0 bases and J by 2 bases; unmatched bases: 11. The CDR3 sequence is CASSESRGSGQGAPYEQYF. In DNA form, the CDR3 reads TGCGCCAGCAGTGAGTCGAGGGGGTCGGGACAGGGGGCCCCCTACGAGCAGTACTTC.

Here the CDR3 reads CASSPAGAWINIQYF. The CDR3 DNA sequence: TGTGCCAGTAGTCCCGCGGGGGCGTGGATAAACATTCAGTACTTC. This sequence joins TRBV19 and TRBJ2-4; possibly TRBD2 for D (7 bases). There are 15 residues in the CDR3. V was cut by 5 bases and J by 6 bases, with 17 bases left in between. Looked up from germline, CDR1 is LNHDA and CDR2 is SQIVND (reference sequence).

The CDR3 region is CASSYRQANSYEQYF. The CDR3 DNA reads TGTGCCAGCAGTTACCGACAGGCCAATTCCTACGAGCAGTACTTC. The rearrangement uses TRBV27 and TRBJ2-7, with D perhaps TRBD1 (6 bases). Germline CDR1 is MNHEY and CDR2 is SMNVEV (reference sequence). The CDR3 covers 15 residues. Deletions cut 4 bases from V and 1 base from J, with 14 bases between.

The rearrangement uses TRBV2 and TRBJ2-3; tentatively, D is TRBD1 (6 bases). The CDR3 sequence is 15 residues long. Per germline, CDR1 SNHLY and CDR2 FYNNEI. The V end was cut by 2 bases, the J end by 6 bases, with 15 bases between. CDR3 region: CASSERGGYTDTQYF. DNA for the CDR3: TGTGCCAGCAGTGAAAGAGGGGGATATACGGATACGCAGTATTTT.

This clone appeared a single time. This chain uses TRBV7-9 with TRBJ1-1, with a weak D call TRBD1 (5 bases). The CDR3 is 14 amino acids. Germline V gives CDR1 SEHNR, CDR2 FQNEAQ (reference sequence). The V gene lost 6 bases and the J gene lost 4 bases, with 15 bases spanning the gap. CDR3 loop: CASRALDSITEAFF. The DNA for the CDR3 is TGTGCCAGCAGAGCACTCGACAGCATCACTGAAGCTTTCTTT.

This chain joins TRBV5-1 and TRBJ2-7; D is possibly TRBD1 (6 bases). Trimming shortened V by 2 bases and J by 3 bases, and 12 bases separated the two germline ends. The CDR3 contains 14 residues. The germline CDR1 and CDR2 sequences are SGHRS and YFSETQ. The CDR3 coding sequence is TGCGCCAGCAGCTTCTGGACAGACGTCTACGAGCAGTACTTC. It yields the protein CASSFWTDVYEQYF.

The chain recombines TRBV11-2 with TRBJ2-7; tentative D call: TRBD1 (5 bases). In germline, CDR1 is SGHAT, CDR2 FQNNGV. The CDR3 loop spans 15 amino acids. The ends were cut back, 1 base at V and 0 bases at J, with 10 bases in the middle. CDR3 in amino acids: CASSLGQTSSYEQYF. As DNA, the CDR3 is TGTGCCAGCAGCTTAGGACAGACGAGCTCCTACGAGCAGTACTTC.

This rearrangement joins TRBV7-8 to TRBJ2-4; 8 positions agree with TRBD2. The germline CDR1 and CDR2 sequences are SGHVS and FQNEAQ. This CDR3 region has 15 residues. V gave up 5 bases and J gave up 6 bases; unmatched junction bases: 9. The CDR3 here is CASSDKAGDLNIQYF. The CDR3 DNA is TGTGCCAGCAGCGACAAAGCGGGAGACTTAAACATTCAGTACTTC.

Regarding this clone: The sample carries other DNA sequences with the same CDR3. This chain connects TRBV27 to TRBJ2-3; D gene uncertain. Between the trimmed V and J ends, which lost 0 bases and 2 bases, there was a span of 3 bases. The CDR3 is made up of 13 amino acids. In germline, CDR1 is MNHEY, CDR2 SMNVEV (reference sequence). The DNA of the CDR3 is TGTGCCAGCAGTTTATCCCTCACAGATACGCAGTATTTT. It yields the protein CASSLSLTDTQYF.

This clone came up a few times. This chain joins TRBV4-3 and TRBJ2-1; no firm D call. V was cut by 0 bases and J by 15 bases, with 15 bases left in between. From germline, CDR1 is LGHNA and CDR2 YSLEER. The CDR3 is made up of 13 amino acids. In nucleotides, the CDR3 is TGCGCCAGCAGCCAAGATCTCCAGGCCAAGTTGTTCTTC. Translated: CASSQDLQAKLFF.

V usage is TRBV14 and J usage is TRBJ2-2; possible D gene TRBD2, 6 bases. The V gene lost 5 bases and the J gene lost 1 base, with 11 bases spanning the gap. The CDR3 sequence is 15 residues long. Germline assignment: CDR1 SGHDN and CDR2 FVKESK. CDR3 DNA: TGTGCCAGCAGCTTACTAGCATTGAACACCGGGGAGCTGTTTTTT. It translates to CASSLLALNTGELFF. The variable domain in full, with the rest retrieved from reference TRBV14 and TRBJ2-2, is EAGVTQFPSHSVIEKGQTVTLRCDPISGHDNLYWYRRVMGKEIKFLLHFVKESKQDESGMPNNRFLAERTGGTYSTLKVQPAELEDSGVYFCASSLLALNTGELFFGEGSRLTVL.

This clone was counted once. CDR3 DNA: TGTGCCAGCAGCGTCCTCAGGGTTGTGAACACTGAAGCTTTCTTT. Residues: CASSVLRVVNTEAFF. The rearrangement links TRBV9 to TRBJ1-1, with D possibly matching TRBD1 (5 bases). The CDR3 spans 15 residues. V gave up 2 bases and J gave up 0 bases, with 11 bases separating them. Germline-derived CDR1 and CDR2 are SGDLS and YYNGEE.

The V and J genes are TRBV9 and TRBJ2-1, with 8 bases fitting TRBD2. The CDR3 extends over 14 amino acids. Trimming at V came to 4 bases and at J to 8 bases, leaving 8 bases not matched to a gene. Per the germline V gene, CDR1 is SGDLS and CDR2 is YYNGEE. The CDR3 DNA follows: TGTGCCAGCAGCCCCAGCGGGGGCCAGTATGAGCAGTTCTTC. Its protein is CASSPSGGQYEQFF.

V usage is TRBV4-3 and J usage is TRBJ2-3; no clear D gene. This CDR3 spans 14 amino acids. V lost 4 bases and J lost 1, with 9 bases in between. Germline CDR1 is LGHNA and CDR2 is YSLEER. For the CDR3, the DNA is TGCGCCAGCAGCCCTTGGTCGGGCACAGATACGCAGTATTTT. Translated: CASSPWSGTDTQYF.

This CDR3 reads CASSLIGGPGELFF. CDR3 DNA: TGTGCCAGCAGCTTGATAGGGGGCCCCGGGGAGCTGTTTTTT. This chain connects TRBV7-6 to TRBJ2-2, with 7 bases that match TRBD1. This CDR3 is 14 amino acids long. The V segment lost 3 bases and the J segment 6 bases; nucleotides outside the gene matches: 4. Germline V gene sequence: CDR1 SGHVS, CDR2 FNYEAQ.

This clone has just one count. The chain is built from TRBV6-6 and TRBJ2-5; D is unresolved. The CDR3 sequence is 12 residues long. The germline CDR1 and CDR2 sequences are MNHNY and SVGAGI (reference sequence). Trimming took off 6 bases at V and 2 bases at J, with 7 bases between the two ends. This chain's CDR3 is CASSSQQETQYF. CDR3 nucleotides: TGTGCCAGCAGCTCGCAGCAAGAGACCCAGTACTTC.

This clone appeared once. The J gene is TRBJ2-3, the V gene TRBV13, with D tentatively TRBD2 (6 bases). V lost 1 base, J lost 4 bases, and 12 bases lay in between. Per germline, CDR1 PRHDT and CDR2 FYEKMQ (reference sequence). This CDR3 has 15 residues. The CDR3 DNA reads TGTGCCAGCAGCTTAGCGGGACTGCGGGCAGATACGCAGTATTTT. Its protein product is CASSLAGLRADTQYF.

The chain is built from TRBV5-1 and TRBJ2-5; D is perhaps TRBD1 (6 bases). CDR3 length: 15 residues. Germline CDR1 is SGHRS and CDR2 is YFSETQ. With 4 bases removed from V and 2 bases from J, the gap between germline ends came to 15 bases. The DNA of the CDR3 is TGCGCCAGCAGCCTGATACAGGGAGAACAAGAGACCCAGTACTTC. Protein sequence: CASSLIQGEQETQYF. Based on the CDR3 plus reference TRBV5-1 and TRBJ2-5, the full variable domain is KAGVTQTPRYLIKTRGQQVTLSCSPISGHRSVSWYQQTPGQGLQFLFEYFSETQRNKGNFPGRFSGRQFSNSRSEMNVSTLELGDSALYLCASSLIQGEQETQYFGPGTRLLVL.

The chain carries TRBV30 and TRBJ2-7, with D tentatively TRBD2 (5 bases). The CDR3 runs to 13 residues. CDR1 and CDR2 from the germline V gene are GTSNPN and SVGIG (reference sequence). Trimming removed 0 bases from V and 3 bases from J, with 9 bases in between. In DNA, the CDR3 is TGTGCCTGGAGTGTACTAGGGTACTACGAGCAGTACTTC. Translation gives CAWSVLGYYEQYF.

CDR3 residues: CASSRGLNEQFF. As DNA, the CDR3 is TGTGCCAGCAGTCGAGGTCTCAATGAGCAGTTCTTC. The chain combines TRBV6-1 with TRBJ2-1; D is ambiguous. V was pared by 5 bases and J by 6 bases, with 8 bases between. Germline values: CDR1 MNHNS, CDR2 SASEGT. The CDR3 runs 12 residues.

This clone has only one observation. The CDR3 protein is CASSVPLAGGFTDTQYF. The DNA for the CDR3 is TGTGCCAGCAGCGTTCCACTAGCGGGGGGCTTCACAGATACGCAGTATTTT. The chain is built from TRBV9 and TRBJ2-3; 12 positions agree with TRBD2. The ends lost 2 bases at V and 2 bases at J; junction bases unmatched: 6. CDR1 SGDLS and CDR2 YYNGEE come from the germline V gene. The CDR3 spans 17 residues. The full variable domain, rest sourced from reference TRBV9 and TRBJ2-3, is DSGVTQTPKHLITATGQRVTLRCSPRSGDLSVYWYQQSLDQGLQFLIQYYNGEERAKGNILERFSAQQFPDLHSELNLSSLELGDSALYFCASSVPLAGGFTDTQYFGPGTRLTVL.

This clone was detected only a few times. The chain uses TRBV10-1 and TRBJ2-7, with 7 bases matching TRBD2. The germline CDR1 and CDR2 sequences are WNHNN and SYGVQD (reference sequence). The length of the CDR3 is 10 residues. The V segment lost 7 bases and the J segment 6 bases; nucleotides outside the gene matches: 0. The CDR3 spells CASTGGEQYF. Written as DNA, the CDR3 is TGCGCCAGCACGGGGGGCGAGCAGTACTTC.

This chain joins TRBV30 and TRBJ2-1; tentative D call: TRBD1 (5 bases). This CDR3 is 11 amino acids long. Germline V lookup: CDR1 GTSNPN, CDR2 SVGIG (reference sequence). V lost 8 bases to trimming and J lost 4 bases, with 9 bases between them. CDR3 amino acids: CAGHRYNEQFF. CDR3 in DNA: TGTGCCGGACACAGGTACAATGAGCAGTTCTTC.

This rearrangement joins TRBV5-1 to TRBJ2-1; a possible D gene is TRBD2 (5 bases). The V end was cut by 1 base, the J end by 2 bases, with 7 bases between. Germline CDR1 is SGHRS and CDR2 is YFSETQ. The CDR3 is 14 amino acids. CDR3 in amino acids: CASSLRGTYNEQFF. Written as DNA, the CDR3 is TGCGCCAGCAGCTTGCGGGGTACCTACAATGAGCAGTTCTTC.